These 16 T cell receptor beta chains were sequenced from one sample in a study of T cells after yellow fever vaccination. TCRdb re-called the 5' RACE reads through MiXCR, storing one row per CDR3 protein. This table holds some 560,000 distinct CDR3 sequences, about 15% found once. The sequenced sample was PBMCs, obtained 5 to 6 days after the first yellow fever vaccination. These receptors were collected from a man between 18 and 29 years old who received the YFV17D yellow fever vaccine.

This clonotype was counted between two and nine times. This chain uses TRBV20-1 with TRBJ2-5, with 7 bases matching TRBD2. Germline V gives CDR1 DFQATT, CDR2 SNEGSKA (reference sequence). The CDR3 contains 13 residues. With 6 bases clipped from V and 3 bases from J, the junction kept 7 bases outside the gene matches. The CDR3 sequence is CSASDGGKETQYF. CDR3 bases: TGCAGTGCCTCCGACGGGGGGAAAGAGACCCAGTACTTC.

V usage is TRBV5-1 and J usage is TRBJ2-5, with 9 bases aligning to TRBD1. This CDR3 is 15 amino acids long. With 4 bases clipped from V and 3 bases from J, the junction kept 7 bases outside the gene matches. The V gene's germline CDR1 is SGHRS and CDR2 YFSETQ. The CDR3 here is CASSAAGTGKETQYF. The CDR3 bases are TGCGCCAGCAGCGCGGCCGGGACAGGGAAAGAGACCCAGTACTTC.

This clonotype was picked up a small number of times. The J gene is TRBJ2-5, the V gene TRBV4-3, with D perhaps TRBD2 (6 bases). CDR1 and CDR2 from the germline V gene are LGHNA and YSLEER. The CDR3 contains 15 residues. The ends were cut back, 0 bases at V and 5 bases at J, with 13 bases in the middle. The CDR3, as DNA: TGCGCCAGCAGCCAAGATCGGGACTCGGGGGAGACCCAGTACTTC. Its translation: CASSQDRDSGETQYF.

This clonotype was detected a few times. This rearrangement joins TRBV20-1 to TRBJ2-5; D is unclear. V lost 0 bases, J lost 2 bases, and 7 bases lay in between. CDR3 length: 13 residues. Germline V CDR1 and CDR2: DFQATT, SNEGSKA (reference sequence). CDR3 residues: CSARDRLQETQYF. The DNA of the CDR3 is TGCAGTGCTAGAGATCGGTTACAAGAGACCCAGTACTTC.

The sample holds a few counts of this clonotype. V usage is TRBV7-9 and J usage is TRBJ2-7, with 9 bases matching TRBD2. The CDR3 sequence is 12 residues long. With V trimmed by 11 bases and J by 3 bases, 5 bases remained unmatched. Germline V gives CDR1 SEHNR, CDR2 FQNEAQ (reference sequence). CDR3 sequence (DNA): TGTGCCCCCCTGCGGGGGGGCTACGAGCAGTACGTC. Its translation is CAPLRGGYEQYV.

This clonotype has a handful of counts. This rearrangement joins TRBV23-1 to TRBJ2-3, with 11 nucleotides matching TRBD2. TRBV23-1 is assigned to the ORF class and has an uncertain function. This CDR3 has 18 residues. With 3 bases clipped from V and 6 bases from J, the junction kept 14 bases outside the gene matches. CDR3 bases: TGCGCCAGCAGTCAGCCCCCGGGACTAGCGGACTCCTGGGATACGCAGTATTTT. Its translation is CASSQPPGLADSWDTQYF.

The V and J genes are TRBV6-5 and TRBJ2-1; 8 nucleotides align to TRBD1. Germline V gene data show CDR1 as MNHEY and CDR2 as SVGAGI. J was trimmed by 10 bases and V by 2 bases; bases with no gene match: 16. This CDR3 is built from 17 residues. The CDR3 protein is CASSYRGLGQGKIEQFF. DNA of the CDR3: TGTGCCAGCAGTTACCGTGGTCTAGGACAGGGTAAAATAGAGCAGTTCTTC.

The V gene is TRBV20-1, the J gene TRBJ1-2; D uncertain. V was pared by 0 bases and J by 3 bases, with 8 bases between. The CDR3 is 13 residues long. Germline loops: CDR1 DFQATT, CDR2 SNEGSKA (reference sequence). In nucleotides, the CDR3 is TGCAGTGCTAGAGATGCCGGCCACTATGGCTACACCTTC. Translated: CSARDAGHYGYTF.

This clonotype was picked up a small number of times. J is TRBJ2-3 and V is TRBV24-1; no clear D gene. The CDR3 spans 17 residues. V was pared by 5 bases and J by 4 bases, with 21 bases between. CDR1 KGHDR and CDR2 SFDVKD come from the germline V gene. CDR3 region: CATSALSGSRGADTQYF. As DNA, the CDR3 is TGTGCCACCAGTGCCCTATCCGGGTCTCGAGGCGCAGATACGCAGTATTTT.

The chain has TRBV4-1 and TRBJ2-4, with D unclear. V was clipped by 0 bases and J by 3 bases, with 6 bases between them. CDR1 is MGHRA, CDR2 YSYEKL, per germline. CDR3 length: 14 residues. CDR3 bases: TGCGCCAGCAGCCAAGACCCCCACAAAAACATTCAGTACTTC. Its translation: CASSQDPHKNIQYF.

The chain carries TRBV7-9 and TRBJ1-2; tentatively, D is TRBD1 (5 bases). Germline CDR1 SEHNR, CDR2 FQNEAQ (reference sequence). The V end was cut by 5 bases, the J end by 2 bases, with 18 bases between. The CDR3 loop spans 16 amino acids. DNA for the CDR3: TGTGCCAGCAGCCCAGGGTCCGCAGGGCACAACTATGGCTACACCTTC. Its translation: CASSPGSAGHNYGYTF.

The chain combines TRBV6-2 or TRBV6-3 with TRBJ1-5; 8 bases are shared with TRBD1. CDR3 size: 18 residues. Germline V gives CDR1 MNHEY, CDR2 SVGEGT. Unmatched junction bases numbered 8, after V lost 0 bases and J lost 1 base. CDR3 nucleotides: TGTGCCAGCAGTTACTCGGGGACAGGCTGGGGCAGCAATCAGCCCCAGCATTTT. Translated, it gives CASSYSGTGWGSNQPQHF.

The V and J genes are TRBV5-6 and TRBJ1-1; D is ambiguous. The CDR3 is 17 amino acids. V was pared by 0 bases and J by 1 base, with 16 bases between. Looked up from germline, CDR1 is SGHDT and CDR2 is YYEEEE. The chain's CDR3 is CASSLAGLPPENTEAFF. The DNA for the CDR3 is TGTGCCAGCAGCTTGGCCGGACTCCCCCCGGAGAACACTGAAGCTTTCTTT.

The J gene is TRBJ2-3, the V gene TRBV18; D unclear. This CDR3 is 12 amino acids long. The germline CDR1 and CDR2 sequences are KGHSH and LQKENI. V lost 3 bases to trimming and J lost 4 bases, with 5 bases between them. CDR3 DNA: TGTGCCAGCTCACCCGTGTCAGATACGCAGTATTTT. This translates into CASSPVSDTQYF.

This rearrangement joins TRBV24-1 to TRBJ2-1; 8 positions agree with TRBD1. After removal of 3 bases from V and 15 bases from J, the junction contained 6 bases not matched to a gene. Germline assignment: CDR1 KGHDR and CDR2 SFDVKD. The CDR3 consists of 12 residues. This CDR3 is CATSDEQGDAFF. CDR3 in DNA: TGTGCCACCAGTGATGAACAGGGGGATGCGTTCTTC.

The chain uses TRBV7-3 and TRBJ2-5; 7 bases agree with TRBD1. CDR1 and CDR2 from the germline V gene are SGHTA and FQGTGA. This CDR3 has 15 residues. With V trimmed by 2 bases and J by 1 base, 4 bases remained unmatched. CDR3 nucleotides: TGTGCCAGCAGCTTAGGACAGGCCCTCCAAGAGACCCAGTACTTC. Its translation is CASSLGQALQETQYF.